This T cell receptor (beta chain) stems from a study of blood T cell repertoires in COVID-19. Study in general: Donors in the United States, Italy and Spain gave samples during acute or convalescent COVID-19. In each case, the material was cDNA or gDNA derived from T cells, B-cell-depleted T cells, or PBMCs.

In the original processing: Reference gene primer amplification in the assay estimated nucleated cell counts. Sequenced by immunoSEQ multiplex PCR; TCRdb stores in-frame clones only, minus some. V and J calls and clone size are as listed in that table; D and trimming were resolved from the DNA. The data contain around 200,000 clones, about 90% of them singletons. The germline CDR1 and CDR2 sequences are SNHLY and FYNNEI. The CDR3 loop spans 14 amino acids. V shed 1 base, J shed 8 bases, and the junction held 6 bases outside the gene matches. This clonotype was sampled from a woman aged 18-35 years who had recovered from COVID-19. Sequencing used peripheral blood. The chain uses TRBV2 and TRBJ1-2; 8 bases align to TRBD1. Written as DNA, the CDR3 is TGTGCCAGCAGTGAAGGCAGGGGGCTACGGGGCTACACCTTC. Its translation is CASSEGRGLRGYTF. Based on the CDR3 plus reference TRBV2 and TRBJ1-2, the full variable domain is EPEVTQTPSHQVTQMGQEVILRCVPISNHLYFYWYRQILGQKVEFLVSFYNNEISEKSEIFDDQFSVERPDGSNFTLKIRSTKLEDSAMYFCASSEGRGLRGYTFGSGTRLTVV.